This T cell receptor (beta chain) was recorded in a study of OX40 agonist ivuxolimab in advanced cancers. Overall study results and limits: Compared with CD4+, CD8+ T cells on average had more expanded clones.

Comment on this clone: What it binds is unknown.

Germline-derived CDR1 and CDR2 are SGHTA and FQGTGA. The ends were cut back, 3 bases at V and 6 bases at J, with 14 bases in the middle. The CDR3 is 14 residues long. TCRdb keeps only in-frame clones here, not all; method: immunoSEQ multiplex PCR. The sample includes around 71,000 clones, around 87% of them seen just once. The V gene is TRBV7-3, the J gene TRBJ1-2; maybe TRBD1 (6 bases). The TCR was taken from an adult with an advanced solid tumor such as melanoma, head and neck, liver or kidney cancer. The sample was CD4+ or CD8+ T cells sorted from blood, taken in a trial of the OX40 agonist ivuxolimab. CDR3 DNA sequence: TGTGCCAGCAGCTTGTACAGGGATCCTAATGGCTACACCTTC. It is translated as CASSLYRDPNGYTF.